Below, 2 T cell receptor beta chains from the same sample are listed, as sequenced in a study of blood T cell repertoires in COVID-19. Data came from immunoSEQ multiplex PCR; TCRdb stores just in-frame clones and leaves some out. Here the sample spans hundreds of thousands of clones, approximately 87% being singletons. The sample consisted of peripheral blood. Source of these receptors: a woman aged 40 to 50 who had recovered from COVID-19.

The J gene is TRBJ1-4, the V gene TRBV5-6; 9 nucleotides match TRBD1. This CDR3 is built from 14 residues. CDR1 is SGHDT and CDR2 is YYEEEE in the germline V gene. Losses at the gene ends were 7 bases for V and 3 bases for J; bases not matched to a gene: 4. This CDR3 reads CASGYRGPNEKLFF. CDR3 sequence (DNA): TGTGCCAGCGGCTACAGGGGGCCTAATGAAAAACTGTTTTTT.

This clone came up once. The same CDR3 can be traced to other DNA sequences in this sample. The chain combines TRBV6-5 with TRBJ2-7; 8 positions agree with TRBD2. With 5 bases clipped from V and 3 bases from J, the junction kept 0 bases outside the gene matches. The CDR3 runs 12 residues. Germline loops: CDR1 MNHEY, CDR2 SVGAGI. The CDR3: CASSRGGYEQYF. DNA of the CDR3: TGTGCCAGCAGTCGGGGGGGCTACGAGCAGTACTTC.